These T cell receptor beta chains were read from a single sample in a study of T cell responses to AZD1222 COVID-19 vaccine. Generated by immunoSEQ multiplex PCR, the TCRdb table keeps only in-frame clones and is missing some. Of some 99,000 clones listed, 88% are singletons. The material sequenced was peripheral blood, taken on day 0 of MenACWY control vaccination. These receptor sequences come from an adult in good health. CDR3s include the opening cysteine and the closing phenylalanine or tryptophan. D genes are given only for firm matches. Clone sizes are given selectively: once, few, many, or a class where the clone is expanded.

J gene | clone size | D gene | V gene | CDR3 protein | CDR3 DNA
TRBJ2-1 | . | TRBD2 | TRBV18 | CASSPLAGVLYNEQFF | TGTGCCAGCTCACCACTAGCGGGAGTATTATACAATGAGCAGTTCTTC
TRBJ1-6 | many | TRBD1 | TRBV28 | CASNRDSSYNSPLHF | TGTGCCAGCAATCGGGACAGTAGCTATAATTCACCCCTCCACTTT
TRBJ1-6 | . | . | TRBV30 | CAWRGTGPSPLHF | TGTGCCTGGCGTGGAACAGGCCCATCACCCCTCCACTTT
TRBJ2-7 | once | TRBD1 | TRBV19 | CASHTGTETYEQYF | TGTGCCAGTCATACCGGGACAGAGACCTACGAGCAGTACTTC
TRBJ1-2 | . | . | TRBV9 | CASSPNFSDGYTF | TGTGCCAGCAGCCCCAACTTTTCGGATGGCTACACCTTC
TRBJ2-2 | . | . | TRBV9 | CASSAGLRNTGELFF | TGTGCCAGCAGCGCCGGGTTAAGGAACACCGGGGAGCTGTTTTTT
TRBJ1-5 | . | . | TRBV24-1 | CATSHSQGPQHF | TGTGCCACCAGCCATAGCCAAGGGCCCCAGCATTTT
TRBJ2-7 | . | TRBD1 | TRBV2 | CASGTGRRSGGQYF | TGTGCCAGCGGGACAGGGCGACGTTCGGGAGGTCAGTACTTC
TRBJ2-1 | . | TRBD2 | TRBV5-1 | CASSLRSGGAGNEQFF | TGCGCCAGCAGCTTAAGGAGCGGGGGGGCCGGGAATGAGCAGTTCTTC
TRBJ1-2 | . | . | TRBV6-5 | CASSYSAGNYGYTF | TGTGCCAGCAGTTACTCGGCCGGGAACTATGGCTACACCTTC
TRBJ2-5 | . | TRBD1 | TRBV24-1 | CATSDPPGQQYF | TGTGCCACCAGTGACCCTCCGGGACAGCAGTACTTC
TRBJ1-2 | . | . | TRBV11-2 | CASSPIGGIGYGYTF | TGTGCCAGCAGCCCCATTGGGGGGATAGGCTATGGCTACACCTTC
TRBJ2-7 | . | . | TRBV4-3 | CASIMDVGRGSYEQYF | TGCGCCAGCATTATGGATGTTGGTCGCGGATCCTACGAGCAGTACTTC
TRBJ2-7 | . | . | TRBV6-5 | CASSYSDQYEQYF | TGTGCCAGCAGTTATTCAGACCAATACGAGCAGTACTTC
TRBJ2-7 | . | TRBD1 | TRBV6-6 | CASSATGGKGEQYF | TGTGCCAGCAGTGCGACAGGGGGAAAAGGCGAGCAGTACTTC
TRBJ2-2 | . | . | TRBV24-1 | CATKRGQNTGELFF | TGTGCCACCAAACGAGGTCAGAACACCGGGGAGCTGTTTTTT
TRBJ2-7 | . | . | TRBV11-2 | CASSGGGDEQYF | TGTGCCAGCAGCGGGGGAGGAGACGAGCAGTACTTC
TRBJ2-5 | . | TRBD2 | TRBV7-2 | CASSLPRLRGAPETQYF | TGTGCCAGCAGCTTACCCCGTTTGCGGGGGGCGCCGGAGACCCAGTACTTC
TRBJ2-1 | . | TRBD1 | TRBV6-1 | CASRQGAYNEQFF | TGTGCCAGCAGGCAGGGGGCCTACAATGAGCAGTTCTTC
TRBJ1-5 | . | . | TRBV28 | CASSSRYPLQNQPQHF | TGTGCCAGCAGTTCTCGGTACCCCTTACAAAATCAGCCCCAGCATTTT
TRBJ2-5 | . | . | TRBV5-4 | CASSYSGTETQYF | TGTGCCAGCAGTTACTCCGGGACAGAGACCCAGTACTTC
TRBJ1-1 | . | . | TRBV29-1 | CSVDGLNTEAFF | TGCAGCGTTGATGGATTGAACACTGAAGCTTTCTTT
TRBJ2-2 | . | TRBD2 | TRBV6-5 | CASRRLAGNTGELFF | TGTGCCAGCAGACGACTAGCGGGGAACACCGGGGAGCTGTTTTTT
TRBJ2-7 | few | . | TRBV5-4 | CASSAGNYEQYF | TGTGCCAGCAGCGCAGGGAACTACGAGCAGTACTTC
TRBJ2-5 | . | TRBD1 | TRBV5-1 | CASSWRTGGTSSETQYF | TGCGCCAGCAGTTGGAGGACAGGGGGGACTTCTTCGGAGACCCAGTACTTC
TRBJ1-3 | . | TRBD1 | TRBV3-1/TRBV3-2 | CASSPGQARNTIYF | TGTGCCAGCAGCCCAGGACAGGCGAGAAACACCATATATTTT
TRBJ2-7 | . | . | TRBV5-6 | CASSLDRNWYEQYF | TGTGCCAGCAGCTTGGACCGCAACTGGTACGAGCAGTACTTC
TRBJ2-1 | . | TRBD1 | TRBV6-2/TRBV6-3 | CASSGTGLNEQFF | TGTGCCAGCAGCGGGACAGGGTTAAATGAGCAGTTCTTC
TRBJ1-2 | . | . | TRBV30 | CAWSVRGGGAIAYGYTF | TGTGCCTGGAGTGTAAGGGGAGGGGGAGCCATTGCCTATGGCTACACCTTC
TRBJ2-5 | . | TRBD2 | TRBV7-6 | CASSSLPGTSGGAGETQYF | TGTGCCAGCAGCTCATTACCCGGGACTAGCGGGGGGGCCGGAGAGACCCAGTACTTC
TRBJ2-1 | . | . | TRBV6-5 | CASSYSWNEQFF | TGTGCCAGCAGTTACTCGTGGAATGAGCAGTTCTTC
TRBJ2-1 | . | . | TRBV6-4 | CASSDFLRTEQFF | TGTGCCAGCAGTGACTTCCTGCGAACGGAGCAGTTCTTC
TRBJ2-6 | . | TRBD1 | TRBV19 | CASSIAGTGGAGANVLTF | TGTGCCAGTAGTATTGCAGGGACAGGGGGCGCTGGGGCCAACGTCCTGACTTTC
TRBJ2-7 | . | TRBD2 | TRBV5-1 | CASSLRTSDYTSYEQYF | TGCGCCAGCAGCCTAAGGACTAGCGACTATACCTCCTACGAGCAGTACTTC
TRBJ1-1 | . | . | TRBV6-6 | CASSYRAGTEAFF | TGTGCCAGCAGTTACAGGGCCGGCACTGAAGCTTTCTTT
TRBJ1-1 | few | . | TRBV4-1 | CASSQDRAGWGGATEAFF | TGCGCCAGCAGCCAAGATCGCGCAGGGTGGGGTGGTGCCACTGAAGCTTTCTTT
TRBJ1-6 | . | . | TRBV6-5 | CATPGELNSPLHF | TGTGCCACTCCAGGGGAGCTTAATTCACCCCTCCACTTT